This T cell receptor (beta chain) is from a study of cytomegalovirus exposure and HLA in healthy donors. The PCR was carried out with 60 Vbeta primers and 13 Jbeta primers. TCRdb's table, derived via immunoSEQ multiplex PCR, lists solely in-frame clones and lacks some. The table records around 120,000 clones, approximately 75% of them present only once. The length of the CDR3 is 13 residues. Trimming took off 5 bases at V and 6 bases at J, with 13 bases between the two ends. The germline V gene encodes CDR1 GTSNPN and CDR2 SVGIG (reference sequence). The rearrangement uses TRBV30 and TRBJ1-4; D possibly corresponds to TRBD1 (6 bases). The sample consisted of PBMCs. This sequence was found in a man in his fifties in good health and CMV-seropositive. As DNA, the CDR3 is TGTGCCTGGCAGGGACACCCCGATGAAAAACTGTTTTTT. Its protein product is CAWQGHPDEKLFF. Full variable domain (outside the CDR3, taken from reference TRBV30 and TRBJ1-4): SQTIHQWPATLVQPVGSPLSLECTVEGTSNPNLYWYRQAAGRGLQLLFYSVGIGQISSEVPQNLSASRPQDRQFILSSKKLLLSDSGFYLCAWQGHPDEKLFFGSGTQLSVL.